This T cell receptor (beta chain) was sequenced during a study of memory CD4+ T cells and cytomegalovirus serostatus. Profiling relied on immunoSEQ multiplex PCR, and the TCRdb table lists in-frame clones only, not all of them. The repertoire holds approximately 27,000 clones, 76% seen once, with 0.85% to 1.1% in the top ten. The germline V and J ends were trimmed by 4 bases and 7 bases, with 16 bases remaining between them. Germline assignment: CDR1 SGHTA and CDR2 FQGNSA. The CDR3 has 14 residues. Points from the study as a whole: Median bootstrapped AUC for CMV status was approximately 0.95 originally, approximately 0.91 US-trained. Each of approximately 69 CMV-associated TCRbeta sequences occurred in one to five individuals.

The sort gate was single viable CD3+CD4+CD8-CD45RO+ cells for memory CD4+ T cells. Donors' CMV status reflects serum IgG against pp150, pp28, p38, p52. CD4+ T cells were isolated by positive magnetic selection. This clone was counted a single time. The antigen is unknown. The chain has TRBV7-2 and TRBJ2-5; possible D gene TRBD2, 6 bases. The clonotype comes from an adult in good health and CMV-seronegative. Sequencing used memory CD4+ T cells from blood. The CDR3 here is CASSSPSVGGTQYF. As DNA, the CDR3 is TGTGCCAGCAGCTCTCCTAGCGTCGGTGGGACCCAGTACTTC.